Described below is a single T cell receptor (beta chain) sequence and its context. This CDR3 is built from 14 residues. Trimming at V came to 5 bases and at J to 7 bases, leaving 7 bases not matched to a gene. Germline loops: CDR1 SEHNR, CDR2 FQNEAQ (reference sequence). This sample stems from a study of blood T cell repertoires in COVID-19. Study in general: The cDNA or gDNA used as material had been derived from T cells, B-cell-depleted T cells, or PBMCs.

Libraries were prepared by immunoSEQ multiplex PCR; TCRdb keeps only in-frame clonotypes and omits some of them. The sample carries fewer than 300,000 clones, more than 65% recorded once. The rearrangement uses TRBV7-9 and TRBJ1-2, with 10 bases aligning to TRBD1. Sequencing was performed on peripheral blood. This sequence originates from a person between 65 and 80 years old with COVID-19, enrolled during active disease. The DNA of the CDR3 is TGTGCCAGCAGCCATAACGACAGGGGGCTTGGCTACACCTTC. Its translation is CASSHNDRGLGYTF.